The TCR beta chain under discussion was sequenced for a study of vaccination and CD4 T cells after COVID-19. Overall study context: With a range of 35 to 161, the median interval from diagnosis to drawing post-COVID samples was roughly 110 days. As a positive control, some control cultures were given a CEFX pool, while others were given an HIV-1 Nef pool or no peptide. Broader study findings: In convalescent patients, a median around 87% of post-vaccine SARS-CoV-2-reactive clones appeared only after vaccination.

CDR3 length: 12 residues. The V and J ends lost 4 bases and 4 bases respectively, with 5 bases between them. Germline CDR1 is MDHEN and CDR2 is SYDVKM. A word on this clonotype: Its antigen remains unidentified.

The Oncomine TCR Beta short-read assay generated sequence data from the DNA of cultured CD4+ T cells. TCRdb redid the calling of the PCR reads with MiXCR, one entry per CDR3 protein. The repertoire holds over 15,000 distinct CDR3 sequences, around 40% seen once, with 20% to 25% in the top ten. The treatment: approximately 10-day PBMC culture with coronavirus spike peptide pools or control peptides (ViraFEST assay). Sequencing was performed on cultured CD4+ T cells from blood. The TCR sequence derives from a human donor with COVID-19. The chain employs TRBV28 and TRBJ1-5; D gene unclear. The CDR3 DNA reads as TGTGCCAGCAGTTATTGGAATCAGCCCCAGCATTTT. Protein: CASSYWNQPQHF.